This entry concerns a single T cell receptor beta chain. Its cognate antigen is unknown. Eight cDNA synthesis reactions were run for every sample. Amplification of TCRalpha and TCRbeta cDNA involved two nested PCRs that ran for about 16 and 10 cycles. TCRdb re-called the 5' RACE reads and gives one entry per CDR3 protein, without DNA. The sample totals about 380,000 distinct CDR3 sequences. The CDR3 length is 11 residues. CDR1 and CDR2 (germline): DFQATT, SNEGSKA (reference sequence). The source of the sample is a study of monozygotic twins with inflammatory bowel disease. General study points: By inverse Simpson index, TCRbeta diversity was lower in IBD patients than in healthy co-twins.

Blood samples of 2 to 3 ml were drawn from every donor. Material for sequencing was blood. This TCR was sampled from a human donor with ulcerative colitis or Crohn's disease, or a healthy co-twin of an affected twin (not recorded which). V gene TRBV20-1 combines with J gene TRBJ2-5; TCRdb gives TRBD2 as the D gene, but with no DNA this cannot be confirmed. Here the CDR3 reads CMSKPLETQYF.